This T cell receptor (beta chain) was sequenced in a study of glioma-infiltrating T cells. Amplification of TCR alpha and beta CDR3 regions from RNA used iRepertoire nested multiplex PCR. TCRdb reanalysed the multiplex PCR reads using MiXCR and keeps one entry per CDR3 protein. Of around 390,000 distinct CDR3 sequences listed, roughly two fifths are singletons. Per germline, CDR1 MGHRA and CDR2 YSYEKL. This CDR3 spans 17 amino acids. V was clipped by 2 bases and J by 4 bases; unmatched bases: 10. The sequence was collected from a human donor with low-grade glioma or glioblastoma, undergoing nonglioma brain surgery, or in good health (not recorded which). V usage is TRBV4-1 and J usage is TRBJ2-3; 9 bases are shared with TRBD2. Sequenced material: glioma tissue, nonneoplastic brain tissue, or PBMCs (not recorded which). The CDR3 DNA reads as TGCGCCAGCAGCCAAACTAGCGGGTCCCTCAGGGCAGATACGCAGTATTTT. As protein: CASSQTSGSLRADTQYF.